A selection of T cell receptor beta chains follows, all from one sample in a study of neurological immune-mediated disorders. One entry per CDR3 protein results from TCRdb running MiXCR on the 5' RACE reads. The table shows approximately 40,000 distinct CDR3 sequences, with approximately 12% occurring only once. Sequenced sample: PBMCs. Receptor source: a female donor in good health. Both conserved end residues are part of each CDR3. Fields, in order: V gene, CDR3 protein.

>TRBV7-8
CASSLGNSDYEQYF
>TRBV6-2/TRBV6-3
CASRLTSGATDTQYF
>TRBV7-8
CASSLGLQYNEQFF
>TRBV25-1
CASSAPGTGRNEQFF
>TRBV6-1
CASSPTSYLTDTQYF
>TRBV12-3/TRBV12-4
CASSFGRRGQPQHF
>TRBV5-1
CASSFLAGANNEQFF
>TRBV6-5
CASKGALLYGYTF
>TRBV20-1
CSASKLAGGQETQYF
>TRBV25-1
CASSESGNSGNTIYF
>TRBV12-3/TRBV12-4
CASSLAPTDQPQHF
>TRBV3-1
CASSQEVRGDEQYF
>TRBV5-1
CASSLVVSPYEQYF
>TRBV12-3/TRBV12-4
CASSLGGVVGYTF
>TRBV9
CASSVSYTGELFF
>TRBV20-1
CSAGGRHGW
>TRBV6-6
CASRDRDPYEQYF
>TRBV20-1
CSAGAGGYTGELFF
>TRBV6-1
CASSRDSSGNTIYF
>TRBV12-3/TRBV12-4
CASSLGGDEAFF
>TRBV7-9
CASSGTGGEKTQYF